The clone carrying this T cell receptor (beta chain) was seen many times. This sample stems from a study of identical twins. TCRdb itself ran the 5' RACE reads through MiXCR, one entry per CDR3 protein. Among fewer than 250,000 distinct CDR3 sequences listed, 7.5% were seen once. CDR3 length: 12 amino acids. Germline V gene data show CDR1 as SNHLY and CDR2 as FYNNEI. J gave up 3 bases and V 6 bases, and 1 base lay outside the gene matches. Another study also made use of these data, one on yellow fever vaccine responses in identical twins.

The sequence was collected from a woman aged 18-29 years in good health. The V call is TRBV2, the J call TRBJ2-7, with TRBD2 matching 8 bases. What was sequenced was memory (CD45RO+) T cells sorted from blood. CDR3 residues: CASRSGSYEQYF. The CDR3, as DNA: TGTGCCAGCAGAAGCGGGAGCTACGAGCAGTACTTC. The full variable domain, its missing parts supplied by reference TRBV2 and TRBJ2-7, is EPEVTQTPSHQVTQMGQEVILRCVPISNHLYFYWYRQILGQKVEFLVSFYNNEISEKSEIFDDQFSVERPDGSNFTLKIRSTKLEDSAMYFCASRSGSYEQYFGPGTRLTVT.